The next 23 T cell receptor beta chains were all read from a single sample in a study of cytomegalovirus exposure and HLA in healthy donors. Researchers ran the PCR with 60 Vbeta and 13 Jbeta primers. Sequencing was performed with immunoSEQ multiplex PCR; in TCRdb, only in-frame clones are kept and a portion is missing. The sample has roughly 120,000 clones, 70% to 85% seen once. Sequencing was performed on PBMCs. These receptors were collected from a woman between 35 and 50 years old in good health and CMV-seropositive.

The rearrangement joins TRBV29-1 to TRBJ1-1; D not resolved. This CDR3 spans 12 amino acids. Deletions cut 6 bases from V and 4 bases from J, with 12 bases between. The V gene's germline CDR1 is SQVTM and CDR2 ANQGSEA. In nucleotides, the CDR3 is TGCAGCGTCGCCTACGGGAGCACTGAAGCTTTCTTT. Amino acid sequence: CSVAYGSTEAFF.

V is TRBV6-1 and J is TRBJ2-5; D possibly corresponds to TRBD2 (5 bases). This CDR3 is built from 16 residues. Between the trimmed V and J ends, which lost 2 bases and 2 bases, there was a span of 15 bases. The germline gives CDR1 MNHNS, CDR2 SASEGT. CDR3 DNA: TGTGCCAGCAGTGAACTCCCCGGACTCAAACAAGAGACCCAGTACTTC. Its protein product is CASSELPGLKQETQYF.

The sample holds a few counts of this clone. The chain carries TRBV29-1 and TRBJ2-4; D gene uncertain. V lost 4 bases and J 5 bases, leaving 9 bases between the germline ends. The CDR3 has 12 residues. CDR1 SQVTM and CDR2 ANQGSEA come from the germline V gene. CDR3 DNA sequence: TGCAGCGTTGTTACAGTTCAAAACATTCAGTACTTC. It codes for CSVVTVQNIQYF. The full variable domain, its missing parts supplied by reference TRBV29-1 and TRBJ2-4, is SAVISQKPSRDICQRGTSLTIQCQVDSQVTMMFWYRQQPGQSLTLIATANQGSEATYESGFVIDKFPISRPNLTFSTLTVSNMSPEDSSIYLCSVVTVQNIQYFGAGTRLSVL.

This chain connects TRBV19 to TRBJ1-2; TRBD1 aligns across 8 bases. Germline trimming cut 6 bases from V and 3 bases from J; bases unmatched to any gene: 3. The CDR3 is 13 residues long. The germline gives CDR1 LNHDA, CDR2 SQIVND (reference sequence). The DNA of the CDR3 is TGTGCCAGTAGCGCAGGGGGCTACTATGGCTACACCTTC. Encoded protein: CASSAGGYYGYTF.

This clone occurred once. The CDR3 DNA reads TGTGCTAGTGGTTTGGTACTTGGGGCAGTGCTGAACACTGAAGCTTTCTTT. It specifies CASGLVLGAVLNTEAFF. J is TRBJ1-1 and V is TRBV12-5, with D perhaps TRBD1 (5 bases). The CDR3 loop spans 17 amino acids. Germline V gene lookup returns CDR1 LGHNT and CDR2 FRNRAP. Deletions cut 0 bases from V and 0 bases from J, with 14 bases between.

The gene calls are TRBV5-1 and TRBJ2-2; 11 bases match TRBD1. The junction had 10 bases not matched to a gene; V was cut back by 4 bases and J by 5 bases. Germline V gives CDR1 SGHRS, CDR2 YFSETQ. This CDR3 is built from 17 residues. The CDR3 sequence is CASSTGQGAVGTGELFF. In DNA, the CDR3 is TGCGCCAGCAGCACCGGACAGGGGGCTGTCGGGACCGGGGAGCTGTTTTTT.

This rearrangement joins TRBV5-4 to TRBJ2-3, with D unclear. The CDR3 runs 12 residues. The germline CDR1 and CDR2 sequences are SGHNT and YYREEE (reference sequence). Trimming removed 0 bases at V and 6 bases at J, with 5 bases between. CDR3 nucleotides: TGTGCCAGCAGCTTGGACGGGGATACGCAGTATTTT. Translating gives CASSLDGDTQYF.

This chain links TRBV29-1 with TRBJ2-3; 8 nucleotides align to TRBD1. This CDR3 is built from 15 residues. Germline CDR1 is SQVTM and CDR2 is ANQGSEA. V shed 7 bases and J 6 bases; nucleotides not matched to a gene: 15. CDR3 in amino acids: CSAQGTGGPSDTQYF. The CDR3 coding sequence is TGCAGCGCCCAAGGTACAGGGGGTCCCTCCGATACGCAGTATTTT.

The V call is TRBV6-1, the J call TRBJ1-1; no clear D gene. V lost 9 bases and J 4 bases, leaving 12 bases between the germline ends. The CDR3 is made up of 12 amino acids. Per the germline V gene, CDR1 is MNHNS and CDR2 is SASEGT. The CDR3 DNA follows: TGTGCCAGTACCCTTCGGAGCACTGAAGCTTTCTTT. Its translation: CASTLRSTEAFF.

CDR3 DNA: TGTGCCAGCAGTCCAACAGGGGGCTATGGCTACACCTTC. Its translation is CASSPTGGYGYTF. This chain uses TRBV27 with TRBJ1-2, with TRBD1 matching 8 bases. There are 13 residues in the CDR3. The trim removed 5 bases at V and 4 bases at J, leaving 3 bases unmatched. Germline lookup yields CDR1 MNHEY and CDR2 SMNVEV (reference sequence).

This clone occurred once. This chain links TRBV18 with TRBJ1-1; 10 bases map to TRBD1. Germline-derived CDR1 and CDR2 are KGHSH and LQKENI. The V gene end was trimmed by 8 bases and the J gene end by 3 bases; junction bases not matched to a gene: 12. This CDR3 is built from 16 residues. The CDR3 DNA reads as TGTGCCAGCGGCGGGACAGGGGTCGCCTTGGACACTGAAGCTTTCTTT. This encodes CASGGTGVALDTEAFF.

CDR3 nucleotide sequence: TGTGCCAGCAGTGTTGGGGACAGGGTGGCGGTGCAGTACTTC. This gives the protein CASSVGDRVAVQYF. The J gene is TRBJ2-7, the V gene TRBV25-1; 9 nucleotides align to TRBD1. The CDR3 extends over 14 amino acids. Germline V gene data show CDR1 as MGHDK and CDR2 as SYGVNS. Trimming took 4 bases from V and 9 from J; bases not matched to a gene: 10.

The sample holds one count of this clone. The sample carries other DNA sequences with the same CDR3. The chain joins TRBV5-1 to TRBJ1-6; possibly TRBD1 for D (6 bases). Germline V gene data show CDR1 as SGHRS and CDR2 as YFSETQ. The CDR3 runs 14 residues. With 4 bases removed from V and 5 bases from J, the gap between germline ends came to 10 bases. CDR3 residues: CASSLGQNNSPLHF. As DNA, the CDR3 is TGCGCCAGCAGCCTAGGACAGAATAATTCACCCCTCCACTTT.

The chain is built from TRBV30 and TRBJ1-1; D is ambiguous. The germline gives CDR1 GTSNPN, CDR2 SVGIG (reference sequence). CDR3 size: 13 residues. The V end was cut by 2 bases, the J end by 1 base, with 8 bases between. The CDR3 reads CAWSFGGNTEAFF. The CDR3 DNA is TGTGCCTGGAGTTTTGGAGGGAACACTGAAGCTTTCTTT.

The rearrangement links TRBV11-3 to TRBJ2-2, with D maybe TRBD2 (6 bases). Trimming stripped 5 bases from V and 0 bases from J, with 7 bases between. From germline, CDR1 is SGHNT and CDR2 YENEEA. The CDR3 runs to 14 residues. CDR3 nucleotide sequence: TGTGCCAGCAGCCGGGACTCGAACACCGGGGAGCTGTTTTTT. Its translation is CASSRDSNTGELFF. The variable domain in full, completed from reference TRBV11-3 and TRBJ2-2, reads EAGVVQSPRYKIIEKKQPVAFWCNPISGHNTLYWYLQNLGQGPELLIRYENEEAVDDSQLPKDRFSAERLKGVDSTLKIQPAELGDSAVYLCASSRDSNTGELFFGEGSRLTVL.

V and J are TRBV10-1 and TRBJ1-2; possibly TRBD1 for D (6 bases). CDR1 WNHNN and CDR2 SYGVQD come from the germline V gene (reference sequence). The CDR3 extends over 14 amino acids. Trimming cost V 7 bases and J 2 bases, with 14 bases left between them. The CDR3 sequence is CASTVYGGNYGYTF. For the CDR3, the DNA is TGCGCCAGCACCGTATATGGGGGCAACTATGGCTACACCTTC.

The chain joins TRBV28 to TRBJ1-5; TRBD1 matches at 9 bases. Germline V lookup: CDR1 MDHEN, CDR2 SYDVKM. The junction had 8 bases not matched to a gene; V was cut back by 5 bases and J by 6 bases. The CDR3 sequence is 15 residues long. The CDR3 DNA sequence: TGTGCCAGCAGTCCGAGGGACAGGGAAGGTCAGCCCCAGCATTTT. Translated: CASSPRDREGQPQHF.

The CDR3 DNA reads as TGTGCCAGCAGCCAAGGATTATCGGGCAGGGGGACTGGGGCCAACGTCCTGACTTTC. Translating it yields CASSQGLSGRGTGANVLTF. The rearrangement uses TRBV4-2 and TRBJ2-6, with TRBD1 identical over 7 bases. CDR1 is LGHNA, CDR2 YNFKEQ, per germline. J lost 2 bases, V lost 1 base, and 11 bases had no gene match. The CDR3 spans 19 residues.

The chain is built from TRBV30 and TRBJ2-1; D is perhaps TRBD2 (5 bases). Trimming cost V 0 bases and J 12 bases, with 9 bases left between them. The CDR3 has 11 amino acids. Germline V lookup: CDR1 GTSNPN, CDR2 SVGIG (reference sequence). CDR3 in amino acids: CAWSVLGRQFF. The CDR3 coding sequence is TGTGCCTGGAGTGTACTAGGAAGGCAGTTCTTC.

The J gene is TRBJ1-3, the V gene TRBV18, with D hard to call. Trimming pared 1 base from V and 0 bases from J, leaving 7 bases between. This CDR3 comprises 15 residues. Germline assignment: CDR1 KGHSH and CDR2 LQKENI. CDR3 DNA: TGTGCCAGCTCACCACTCGAGAGCTCTGGAAACACCATATATTTT. Translation: CASSPLESSGNTIYF.

This chain joins TRBV6-1 and TRBJ1-5; weak D call: TRBD1 (6 bases). With 2 bases removed from V and 6 bases from J, the gap between germline ends came to 20 bases. The CDR3 runs 17 residues. Germline values: CDR1 MNHNS, CDR2 SASEGT. Here the CDR3 reads CASSEYLSTGLGQPQHF. The CDR3 DNA sequence: TGTGCCAGCAGTGAATACCTATCGACAGGATTGGGTCAGCCCCAGCATTTT.

The chain carries TRBV2 and TRBJ2-7; 12 bases are a match to TRBD2. The junction had 13 bases not matched to a gene; V was cut back by 7 bases and J by 6 bases. Germline V gene sequence: CDR1 SNHLY, CDR2 FYNNEI. The CDR3 length is 16 residues. The CDR3 DNA sequence: TGTGCCAGCAAGGGAACTAGCGGGAGGTCCCAGGCCGAGCAGTACTTC. Translating it yields CASKGTSGRSQAEQYF.

The V and J genes are TRBV6-1 and TRBJ1-1; TRBD1 matches 7 bases. The V gene end was trimmed by 7 bases and the J gene end by 0 bases; junction bases not matched to a gene: 8. The CDR3 has 15 residues. Germline V gene data show CDR1 as MNHNS and CDR2 as SASEGT. The CDR3 sequence is CASTRQGHMNTEAFF. The CDR3 nucleotides are TGTGCCAGCACCAGACAGGGTCACATGAACACTGAAGCTTTCTTT.